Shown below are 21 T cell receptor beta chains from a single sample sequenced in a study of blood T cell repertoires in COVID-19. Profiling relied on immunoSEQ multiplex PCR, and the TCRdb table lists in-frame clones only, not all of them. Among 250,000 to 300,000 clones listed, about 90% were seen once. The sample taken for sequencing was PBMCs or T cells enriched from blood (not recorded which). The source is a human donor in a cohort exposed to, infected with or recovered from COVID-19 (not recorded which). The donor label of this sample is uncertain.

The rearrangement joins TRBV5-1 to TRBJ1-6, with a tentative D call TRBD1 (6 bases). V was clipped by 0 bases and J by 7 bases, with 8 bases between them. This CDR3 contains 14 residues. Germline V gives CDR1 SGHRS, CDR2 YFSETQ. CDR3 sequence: CASSLEGGNSPLHF. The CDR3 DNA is TGCGCCAGCAGCTTGGAGGGGGGGAATTCACCCCTCCACTTT. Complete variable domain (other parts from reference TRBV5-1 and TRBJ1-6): KAGVTQTPRYLIKTRGQQVTLSCSPISGHRSVSWYQQTPGQGLQFLFEYFSETQRNKGNFPGRFSGRQFSNSRSEMNVSTLELGDSALYLCASSLEGGNSPLHFGNGTRLTVT.

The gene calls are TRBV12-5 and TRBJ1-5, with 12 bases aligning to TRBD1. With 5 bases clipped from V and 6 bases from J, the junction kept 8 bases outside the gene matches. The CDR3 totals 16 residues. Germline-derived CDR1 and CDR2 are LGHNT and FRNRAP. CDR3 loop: CASGPGQGALVQPQHF. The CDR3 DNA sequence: TGTGCTAGTGGTCCGGGACAGGGGGCTTTAGTTCAGCCCCAGCATTTT.

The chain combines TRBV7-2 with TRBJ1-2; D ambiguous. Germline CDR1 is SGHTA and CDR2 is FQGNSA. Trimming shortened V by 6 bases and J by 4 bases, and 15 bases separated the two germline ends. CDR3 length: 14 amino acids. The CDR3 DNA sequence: TGTGCCAGCAGGCCTGGGGAGGGAAGCTATGGCTACACCTTC. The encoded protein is CASRPGEGSYGYTF.

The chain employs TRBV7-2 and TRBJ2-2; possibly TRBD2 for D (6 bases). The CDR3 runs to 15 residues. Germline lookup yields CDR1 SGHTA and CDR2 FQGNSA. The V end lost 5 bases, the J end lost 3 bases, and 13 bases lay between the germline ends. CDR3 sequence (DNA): TGTGCCAGCAGCCTTTCATTAGCGGACACCGGGGAGCTGTTTTTT. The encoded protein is CASSLSLADTGELFF.

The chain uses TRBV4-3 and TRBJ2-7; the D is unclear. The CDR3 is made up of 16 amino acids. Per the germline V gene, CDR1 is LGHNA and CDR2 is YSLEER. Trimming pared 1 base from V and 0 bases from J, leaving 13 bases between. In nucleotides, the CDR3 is TGCGCCAGCAGCCAAGGGTTGGGCAGAAACTCCTACGAGCAGTACTTC. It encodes CASSQGLGRNSYEQYF.

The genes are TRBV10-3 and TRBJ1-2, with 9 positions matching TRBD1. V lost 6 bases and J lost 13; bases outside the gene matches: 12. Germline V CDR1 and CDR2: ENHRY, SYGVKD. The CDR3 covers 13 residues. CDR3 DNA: TGTGCCATCAGCTCCCTCGCCGGACAGGGGTTCACCTTC. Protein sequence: CAISSLAGQGFTF.

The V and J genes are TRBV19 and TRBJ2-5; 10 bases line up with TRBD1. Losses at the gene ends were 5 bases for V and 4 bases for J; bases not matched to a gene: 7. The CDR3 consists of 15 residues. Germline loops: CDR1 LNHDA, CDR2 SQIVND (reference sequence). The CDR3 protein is CASSSPDRGRETQYF. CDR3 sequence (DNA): TGTGCCAGTAGTTCCCCGGACAGGGGGAGAGAGACCCAGTACTTC. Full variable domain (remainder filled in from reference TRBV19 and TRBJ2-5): DGGITQSPKYLFRKEGQNVTLSCEQNLNHDAMYWYRQDPGQGLRLIYYSQIVNDFQKGDIAEGYSVSREKKESFPLTVTSAQKNPTAFYLCASSSPDRGRETQYFGPGTRLLVL.

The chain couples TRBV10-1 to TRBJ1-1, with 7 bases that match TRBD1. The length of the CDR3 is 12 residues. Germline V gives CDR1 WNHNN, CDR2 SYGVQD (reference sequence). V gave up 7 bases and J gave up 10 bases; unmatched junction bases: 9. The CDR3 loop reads CASTQGQKIAFF. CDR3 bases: TGCGCCAGCACCCAGGGACAGAAGATAGCTTTCTTT.

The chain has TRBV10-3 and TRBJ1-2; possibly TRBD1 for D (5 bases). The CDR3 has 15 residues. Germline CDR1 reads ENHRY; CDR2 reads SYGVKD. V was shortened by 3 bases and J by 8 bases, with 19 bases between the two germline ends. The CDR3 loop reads CAISDSISSGGGYTF. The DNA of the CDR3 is TGTGCCATCAGTGACTCTATATCCTCCGGGGGAGGCTACACCTTC.

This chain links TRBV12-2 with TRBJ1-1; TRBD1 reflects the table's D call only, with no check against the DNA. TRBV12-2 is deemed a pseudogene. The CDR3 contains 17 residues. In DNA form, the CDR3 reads TGTGCAAGTCGCAAGAGGGACAGGGGGGTCTGGAACACTGAAGCTTTCTTT. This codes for CASRKRDRGVWNTEAFF.

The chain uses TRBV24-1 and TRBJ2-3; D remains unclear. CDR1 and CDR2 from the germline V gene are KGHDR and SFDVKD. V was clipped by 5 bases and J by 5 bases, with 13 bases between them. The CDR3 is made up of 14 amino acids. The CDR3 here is CATSGDSRKDTQYF. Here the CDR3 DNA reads TGTGCCACCAGTGGCGATTCGAGGAAAGATACGCAGTATTTT.

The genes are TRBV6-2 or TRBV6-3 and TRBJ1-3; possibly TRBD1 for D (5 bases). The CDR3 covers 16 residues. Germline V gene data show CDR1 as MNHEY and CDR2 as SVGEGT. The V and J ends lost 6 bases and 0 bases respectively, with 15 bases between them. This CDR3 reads CASSPRQGYSGNTIYF. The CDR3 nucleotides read TGTGCCAGCAGCCCGCGGCAGGGCTACTCTGGAAACACCATATATTTT.

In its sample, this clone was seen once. The DNA of the CDR3 is TGTGCCATCAGGGGCCTGACAGGGGGACAAGAGACCCAGTACTTC. Translated: CAIRGLTGGQETQYF. V is TRBV10-3 and J is TRBJ2-5; 9 bases fit TRBD1. The CDR3 consists of 15 residues. V shed 6 bases, J shed 2 bases, and the junction held 7 bases outside the gene matches. Germline CDR1 and CDR2: ENHRY and SYGVKD.

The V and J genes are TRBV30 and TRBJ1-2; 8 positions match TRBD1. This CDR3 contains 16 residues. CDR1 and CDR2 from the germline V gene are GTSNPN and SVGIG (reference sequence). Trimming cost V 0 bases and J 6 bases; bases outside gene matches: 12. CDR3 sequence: CAWSVPWGDRKNGYTF. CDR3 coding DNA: TGTGCCTGGAGTGTACCTTGGGGGGACAGGAAGAATGGCTACACCTTC.

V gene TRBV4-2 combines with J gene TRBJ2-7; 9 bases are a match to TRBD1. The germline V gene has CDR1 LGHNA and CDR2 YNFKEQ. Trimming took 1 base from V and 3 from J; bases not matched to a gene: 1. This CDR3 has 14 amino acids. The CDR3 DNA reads TGTGCCAGCAGCCAAGCGACAGGGGGCTACGAGCAGTACTTC. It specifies CASSQATGGYEQYF.

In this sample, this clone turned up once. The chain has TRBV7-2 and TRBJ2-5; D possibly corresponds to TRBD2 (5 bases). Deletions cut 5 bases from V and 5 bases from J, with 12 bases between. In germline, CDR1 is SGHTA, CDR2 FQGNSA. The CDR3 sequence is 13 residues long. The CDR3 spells CASSIPRRETQYF. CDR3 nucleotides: TGTGCCAGCAGCATCCCTAGGAGGGAGACCCAGTACTTC.

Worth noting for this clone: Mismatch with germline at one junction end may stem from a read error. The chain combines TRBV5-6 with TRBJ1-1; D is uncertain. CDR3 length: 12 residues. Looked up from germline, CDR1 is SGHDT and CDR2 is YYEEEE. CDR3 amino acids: CASSLDGRLNEF. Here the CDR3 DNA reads TGTGCCAGCAGCTTGGATGGCAGGTTAAACGAATTT. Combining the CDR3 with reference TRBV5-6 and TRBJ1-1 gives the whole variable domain DAGVTQSPTHLIKTRGQQVTLRCSPKSGHDTVSWYQQALGQGPQFIFQYYEEEERQRGNFPDRFSGHQFPNYSSELNVNALLLGDSALYLCASSLDGRLNEFGQGTRLTVV.

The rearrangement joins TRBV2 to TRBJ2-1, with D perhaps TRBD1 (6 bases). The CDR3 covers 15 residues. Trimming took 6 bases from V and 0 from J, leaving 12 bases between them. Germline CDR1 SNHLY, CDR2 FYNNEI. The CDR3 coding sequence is TGTGCCAGCAGAGATACAGGGAGCTCCTACAATGAGCAGTTCTTC. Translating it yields CASRDTGSSYNEQFF.

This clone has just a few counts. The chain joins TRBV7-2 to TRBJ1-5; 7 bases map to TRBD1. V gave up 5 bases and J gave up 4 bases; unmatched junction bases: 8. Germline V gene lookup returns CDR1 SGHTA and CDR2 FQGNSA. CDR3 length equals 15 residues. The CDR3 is CASSPNPTGNQPQHF. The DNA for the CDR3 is TGTGCCAGCAGCCCAAACCCGACAGGGAATCAGCCCCAGCATTTT.

The DNA of the CDR3 is TGTGCCAGCAGTGAAGCGCTTCGGGAAGCACCTAACACCTTC. It is translated as CASSEALREAPNTF. This sequence joins TRBV2 and TRBJ1-2; D remains unclear. CDR3 length: 14 amino acids. Trimming removed 0 bases at V and 12 bases at J, with 17 bases between. The germline CDR1 and CDR2 sequences are SNHLY and FYNNEI.

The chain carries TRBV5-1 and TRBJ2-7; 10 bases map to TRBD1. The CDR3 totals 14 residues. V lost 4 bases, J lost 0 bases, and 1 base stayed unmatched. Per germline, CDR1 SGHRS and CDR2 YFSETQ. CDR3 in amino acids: CASSGDRGSYEQYF. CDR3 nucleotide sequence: TGCGCCAGCAGCGGGGACAGGGGCTCCTACGAGCAGTACTTC.